This entry lists 14 T cell receptor beta chains sequenced from one sample in a study of blood T cell repertoires in COVID-19. Libraries were prepared by immunoSEQ multiplex PCR; TCRdb keeps only in-frame clonotypes and omits some of them. This sample carries 150,000 or so clones, roughly 84% of them seen once, and the ten largest clones take under 7%. What was sequenced was PBMCs or T cells enriched from blood (not recorded which). These receptors all come from a woman aged 45-65 years who had been exposed to COVID-19.

The V call is TRBV7-6, the J call TRBJ2-7; the match to TRBD1 covers 7 bases. Germline V gene sequence: CDR1 SGHVS, CDR2 FNYEAQ. The CDR3 sequence is 14 residues long. V lost 0 bases and J lost 7; bases outside the gene matches: 6. CDR3 region: CASSLAGTALEQYF. Here the CDR3 DNA reads TGTGCCAGCAGCTTAGCCGGGACAGCGTTGGAGCAGTACTTC.

The CDR3 sequence is CASSLASGAAPNEKLFF. DNA for the CDR3: TGTGCCAGCAGCTTAGCGTCTGGGGCAGCCCCTAATGAAAAACTGTTTTTT. V is TRBV7-9 and J is TRBJ1-4; maybe TRBD1 (5 bases). The V and J ends lost 0 bases and 3 bases respectively, with 14 bases between them. Per germline, CDR1 SEHNR and CDR2 FQNEAQ (reference sequence). The CDR3 totals 17 residues.

The chain has TRBV11-2 and TRBJ2-5; no reliable D call. V lost 3 bases to trimming and J lost 2 bases, with 7 bases between them. Per germline, CDR1 SGHAT and CDR2 FQNNGV. This CDR3 has 13 residues. For the CDR3, the DNA is TGTGCCAGCAGCTTCTCGCGGCAAGAGACCCAGTACTTC. Amino acid sequence: CASSFSRQETQYF.

The V call is TRBV3-1 (or the pseudogene TRBV3-2), the J call TRBJ2-2, with D perhaps TRBD2 (5 bases). The CDR3 is made up of 17 amino acids. V lost 3 bases, J lost 6 bases, and 20 bases lay in between. Germline CDR1 LGHDT, CDR2 YNNKEL (reference sequence). CDR3 sequence (DNA): TGTGCCAGCAGCCAGGCCAACGGGGTGTCGCTGGCCGGGGAGCTGTTTTTT. Translating gives CASSQANGVSLAGELFF.

This chain uses TRBV9 with TRBJ1-1; TRBD1 matches at 7 bases. Trimming removed 3 bases from V and 1 base from J; junction bases left unmatched: 3. Looked up from germline, CDR1 is SGDLS and CDR2 is YYNGEE. This CDR3 comprises 14 residues. This chain's CDR3 is CASSGTGENTEAFF. The CDR3 DNA reads as TGTGCCAGCAGCGGAACAGGGGAGAACACTGAAGCTTTCTTT.

This chain joins TRBV29-1 and TRBJ2-7; 7 bases fit TRBD2. Germline V gene lookup returns CDR1 SQVTM and CDR2 ANQGSEA. The length of the CDR3 is 12 residues. With 4 bases clipped from V and 4 bases from J, the junction kept 4 bases outside the gene matches. The CDR3 is CSVGGGGYEQYF. The CDR3 DNA sequence: TGCAGCGTTGGGGGGGGAGGTTACGAGCAGTACTTC.

In DNA, the CDR3 is TGTGCCAGCTCCATTAGGACAGACTATGGCTACACCTTC. Its translation: CASSIRTDYGYTF. The chain uses TRBV18 and TRBJ1-2, with D possibly being TRBD1 (6 bases). The length of the CDR3 is 13 residues. The germline V gene has CDR1 KGHSH and CDR2 LQKENI. Deletions cut 6 bases from V and 3 bases from J, with 11 bases between.

As for this clone: This specimen includes other DNA sequences encoding the same CDR3. The chain links TRBV6-2 or TRBV6-3 to TRBJ2-3; 8 positions agree with TRBD1. The CDR3 loop spans 14 amino acids. Trimming cost V 6 bases and J 2 bases; bases outside gene matches: 4. The germline CDR1 and CDR2 sequences are MNHEY and SVGEGT. CDR3 coding DNA: TGTGCCAGCAGCCGGGACAGGACCACAGATACGCAGTATTTT. It codes for CASSRDRTTDTQYF.

The chain couples TRBV27 to TRBJ2-7, with 7 bases matching TRBD2. The CDR3 consists of 13 residues. With 4 bases clipped from V and 4 bases from J, the junction kept 4 bases outside the gene matches. CDR1 is MNHEY, CDR2 SMNVEV, per germline (reference sequence). For the CDR3, the DNA is TGTGCCAGCAGTTACTTTAGCGGGTACGAGCAGTACTTC. Protein product: CASSYFSGYEQYF.

The V call is TRBV6-5, the J call TRBJ2-7, with D perhaps TRBD1 (5 bases). The CDR3 sequence is 13 residues long. V dropped 2 bases and J dropped 6 bases, with 11 bases sitting between them. CDR1 MNHEY and CDR2 SVGAGI come from the germline V gene. The CDR3 sequence: CASSYVGRSEQYF. Written as DNA, the CDR3 is TGTGCCAGCAGTTACGTGGGGCGCAGCGAGCAGTACTTC.

The CDR3 sequence is CASSQDRGASPLHF. The CDR3 bases are TGTGCCAGCAGTCAGGACAGGGGAGCTTCACCCCTCCACTTT. V and J are TRBV6-4 and TRBJ1-6; 9 nucleotides line up with TRBD1. Germline assignment: CDR1 MRHNA and CDR2 SNTAGT. The CDR3 contains 14 residues. V lost 5 bases to trimming and J lost 9 bases; unmatched junction nucleotides: 5.

V gene TRBV2 combines with J gene TRBJ1-5; TRBD1 might be the D (5 bases). Deletions cut 6 bases from V and 7 bases from J, with 16 bases between. The CDR3 is made up of 14 amino acids. Germline loops: CDR1 SNHLY, CDR2 FYNNEI. The CDR3 coding sequence is TGTGCCAGCAGGCCCTATGGGGGGTACCAGCCCCAGCATTTT. It translates to CASRPYGGYQPQHF.

The V gene is TRBV3-1 (or the pseudogene TRBV3-2), the J gene TRBJ2-7; 8 positions match TRBD1. Per the germline V gene, CDR1 is LGHDT and CDR2 is YNNKEL (reference sequence). The CDR3 covers 13 residues. V gave up 4 bases and J gave up 3 bases; unmatched junction bases: 2. CDR3 sequence reads: CASSPGQGYEQYF. CDR3 sequence (DNA): TGTGCCAGCAGCCCAGGACAGGGCTACGAGCAGTACTTC.

The chain couples TRBV6-2 or TRBV6-3 to TRBJ2-5, with 7 bases aligning to TRBD1. The V segment lost 6 bases and the J segment 5 bases; nucleotides outside the gene matches: 6. Germline lookup yields CDR1 MNHEY and CDR2 SVGEGT. The CDR3 length is 13 residues. The CDR3 coding sequence is TGTGCCAGCAGCCGGACAGGACGGGAGACCCAGTACTTC. It specifies CASSRTGRETQYF.